This TCR beta chain is drawn from a study of T cells in Graves' hyperthyroidism and ophthalmopathy. Study information: Prior to any treatment, at the point of initial diagnosis, peripheral blood was collected.

Germline trimming cut 4 bases from V and 4 bases from J; bases unmatched to any gene: 24. Germline loops: CDR1 SGDLS, CDR2 YYNGEE. The CDR3 extends over 21 amino acids. Researchers amplified the TCR beta CDR3 regions from RNA transcripts. HTBI primers drove first-round RT-PCR of the TCR CDR3. TCRdb re-analysed the multiplex PCR reads in MiXCR, keeping a single row per CDR3 protein. In the table there are under 600,000 distinct CDR3 sequences, more than 15% of which are singletons. This clonotype was detected only once. The sequence was collected from a woman in her thirties or forties with Graves' ophthalmopathy. The chain has TRBV9 and TRBJ2-1; 9 positions agree with TRBD2. Sample: blood. CDR3 protein: CASSPEARAGGKPDTYNEQFF. In nucleotides, the CDR3 is TGTGCCAGCAGCCCCGAGGCGAGAGCGGGGGGCAAACCCGACACATACAATGAGCAGTTCTTC.